Shown below are 6 T cell receptor beta chains from a single sample sequenced in a study of cytomegalovirus exposure and HLA in healthy donors. Both 60 Vbeta primers and 13 Jbeta primers went into the PCR. The protocol was immunoSEQ multiplex PCR, while the TCRdb copy is restricted to in-frame clones and leaves out a portion. Of under 200,000 clones in the sample, 68% are singletons; the top ten hold about 3%. Sequencing was done on a sample of PBMCs. These receptors were collected from a woman in her thirties or forties in good health and CMV-seropositive.

This clone was detected a few times. Different DNA sequences within this sample yield the same CDR3. The rearrangement joins TRBV27 to TRBJ2-1; D not resolved. Trimming removed 6 bases from V and 3 bases from J, with 3 bases in between. Per the germline V gene, CDR1 is MNHEY and CDR2 is SMNVEV (reference sequence). The length of the CDR3 is 11 residues. The CDR3 reads CASSHYNEQFF. CDR3 coding DNA: TGTGCCAGCAGCCACTACAATGAGCAGTTCTTC.

This chain links TRBV19 with TRBJ2-2, with D perhaps TRBD1 (6 bases). CDR3 length equals 18 residues. Germline loops: CDR1 LNHDA, CDR2 SQIVND (reference sequence). Trimming took 1 base from V and 4 from J, leaving 19 bases between them. The CDR3 sequence is CASSIAPAQGLGTGELFF. The CDR3 DNA is TGTGCCAGTAGTATAGCCCCTGCACAGGGCCTGGGCACCGGGGAGCTGTTTTTT.

V usage is TRBV9 and J usage is TRBJ2-2, with 9 bases fitting TRBD2. Germline lookup yields CDR1 SGDLS and CDR2 YYNGEE. The V segment lost 6 bases and the J segment 6 bases; nucleotides outside the gene matches: 9. This CDR3 is 15 amino acids long. CDR3 residues: CASTGSGRLAGELFF. The CDR3, as DNA: TGTGCCAGCACCGGTAGCGGGAGATTGGCCGGGGAGCTGTTTTTT. The whole variable domain, filled in from reference TRBV9 and TRBJ2-2, reads DSGVTQTPKHLITATGQRVTLRCSPRSGDLSVYWYQQSLDQGLQFLIQYYNGEERAKGNILERFSAQQFPDLHSELNLSSLELGDSALYFCASTGSGRLAGELFFGEGSRLTVL.

The chain carries TRBV28 and TRBJ1-2; tentatively, D is TRBD1 (5 bases). CDR1 is MDHEN and CDR2 is SYDVKM in the germline V gene. V shed 4 bases and J shed 8 bases, with 14 bases lying between them. This CDR3 region has 13 residues. Here the CDR3 reads CASSSIPGLGYTF. CDR3 coding DNA: TGTGCCAGCAGTTCAATCCCAGGGTTGGGCTACACCTTC.

The chain has TRBV5-5 and TRBJ1-2; D unclear. CDR3 length: 13 residues. Trimming took 4 bases from V and 5 from J, leaving 12 bases between them. Germline CDR1 is SGHKS and CDR2 is YYEKEE (reference sequence). The CDR3 DNA sequence: TGTGCCAGCAGCGGGCCCCTTTCATATGGCTACACCTTC. It is translated as CASSGPLSYGYTF.

Worth noting for this clone: The sample carries other DNA sequences with the same CDR3. The gene calls are TRBV18 and TRBJ2-2, with TRBD1 identical over 7 bases. The junction had 7 bases not matched to a gene; V was cut back by 3 bases and J by 3 bases. The CDR3 sequence is 16 residues long. Germline V gene lookup returns CDR1 KGHSH and CDR2 LQKENI. As DNA, the CDR3 is TGTGCCAGCTCACCGCCCACAGGGGTGGACACCGGGGAGCTGTTTTTT. Protein product: CASSPPTGVDTGELFF.